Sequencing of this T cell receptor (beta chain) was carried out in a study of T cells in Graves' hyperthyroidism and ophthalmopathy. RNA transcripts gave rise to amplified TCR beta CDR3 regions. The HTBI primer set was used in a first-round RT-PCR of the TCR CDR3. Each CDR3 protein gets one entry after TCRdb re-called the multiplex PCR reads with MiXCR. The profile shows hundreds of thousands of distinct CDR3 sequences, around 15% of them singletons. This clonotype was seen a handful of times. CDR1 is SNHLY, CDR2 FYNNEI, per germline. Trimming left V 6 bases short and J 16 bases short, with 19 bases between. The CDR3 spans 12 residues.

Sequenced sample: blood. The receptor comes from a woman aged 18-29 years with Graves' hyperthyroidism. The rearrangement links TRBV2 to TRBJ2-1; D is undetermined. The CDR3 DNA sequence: TGTGCCAGCAGCTCGAGTGGTGGGAAAGGTTTCTTC. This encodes CASSSSGGKGFF.